Listed here are 25 T cell receptor beta chains from one sample, sequenced in a study of T cells expressing NK-cell markers. TCRdb reprocessed the 5' RACE reads and reports one entry per CDR3 protein, with no DNA. Its table lists about 160,000 distinct CDR3 sequences. The sample was blood T cells: a sorted CD56 or NKG2C T cell subset, CD4+ or CD8+ T cells, or bulk PBMC T cells (not recorded which). The receptors shown here come from a man aged 18-70 years in good health.

The chain couples TRBV6-4 to TRBJ1-5; absent DNA, TCRdb's TRBD1 call cannot be checked. Germline lookup yields CDR1 MRHNA and CDR2 SNTAGT. The CDR3 contains 14 residues. The CDR3 protein is CASSDRDGNQPQHF.

This chain joins TRBV20-1 and TRBJ2-7; as DNA is missing, the TRBD1 call by TCRdb cannot be tested. CDR3 size: 14 residues. Germline CDR1 and CDR2: DFQATT and SNEGSKA (reference sequence). The CDR3 region is CSATDRVTSYEQYF.

The J gene is TRBJ1-2, the V gene TRBV2; TCRdb's D call, TRBD1, is unchecked because there is no DNA. The CDR3 contains 16 residues. CDR1 is SNHLY, CDR2 FYNNEI, per germline. The CDR3 loop reads CASSDNLGTGMDGYTF.

The chain links TRBV12-3 or TRBV12-4 to TRBJ2-1. The CDR3 has 14 residues. The CDR3: CASSLPQIYYEQFF.

The J gene is TRBJ1-1, the V gene TRBV2; checking the TCRdb D call of TRBD1 is not possible without DNA. The germline V gene encodes CDR1 SNHLY and CDR2 FYNNEI. The CDR3 length is 16 residues. CDR3 protein: CASRDGRTGMNTEAFF.

The rearrangement joins TRBV12-3 or TRBV12-4 to TRBJ2-1; checking the TCRdb D call of TRBD1 is not possible without DNA. The CDR3 covers 16 residues. The CDR3 here is CASSPTGRSSYNEQFF.

The rearrangement joins TRBV5-1 to TRBJ2-7; as DNA is missing, the TRBD1 call by TCRdb cannot be tested. The CDR3 extends over 16 amino acids. Germline V gene data show CDR1 as SGHRS and CDR2 as YFSETQ. CDR3 sequence reads: CASSPIGQDSSYEQYF.

J is TRBJ2-7 and V is TRBV5-1; TCRdb calls TRBD1, which cannot be checked without DNA. The CDR3 loop spans 15 amino acids. Germline-derived CDR1 and CDR2 are SGHRS and YFSETQ. This CDR3 reads CASSSYRDKSYEQYF.

The chain has TRBV15 and TRBJ2-7; TCRdb's D gene call, TRBD1, goes unchecked for lack of DNA. CDR1 LNHNV and CDR2 YYDKDF come from the germline V gene (reference sequence). The CDR3 contains 16 residues. CDR3 region: CATSREDRGQRREQYF.

The chain couples TRBV6-5 to TRBJ2-1; with no DNA, the TCRdb D assignment of TRBD2 cannot be verified. This CDR3 comprises 13 residues. Germline V gives CDR1 MNHEY, CDR2 SVGAGI. The chain's CDR3 is CASSSSLEREQFF.

The gene calls are TRBV4-1 and TRBJ1-1; TCRdb returns TRBD1, unconfirmable since there is no DNA. The CDR3 length is 13 residues. Germline V gene lookup returns CDR1 MGHRA and CDR2 YSYEKL. CDR3 amino acids: CASSQVSGPEAFF.

The CDR3 spells CASSVGSGTNQPQHF. The rearrangement joins TRBV5-5 to TRBJ1-5; there is no DNA to check the TCRdb D call of TRBD1. Germline assignment: CDR1 SGHKS and CDR2 YYEKEE (reference sequence). The CDR3 spans 15 residues.

V is TRBV12-3 or TRBV12-4 and J is TRBJ2-2; TCRdb picks TRBD1, but there is no DNA to check that call. The CDR3 runs 16 residues. The chain's CDR3 is CASSTDDRVYTGELFF.

The chain links TRBV5-6 to TRBJ2-6; the TRBD2 assignment by TCRdb is unverifiable without DNA. The CDR3 loop spans 21 amino acids. Looked up from germline, CDR1 is SGHDT and CDR2 is YYEEEE. This CDR3 is CASSPTEAGVLDSSGANVLTF.

The genes are TRBV29-1 and TRBJ2-4; checking the TCRdb D call of TRBD1 is not possible without DNA. The CDR3 consists of 13 residues. Germline V gives CDR1 SQVTM, CDR2 ANQGSEA. This CDR3 is CSVVQGAKNIQYF.

The chain joins TRBV5-6 to TRBJ2-3; TCRdb's D gene call, TRBD2, goes unchecked for lack of DNA. The CDR3 is 19 amino acids. CDR1 SGHDT and CDR2 YYEEEE come from the germline V gene. CDR3 protein: CASSLFGLAGGQSTDTQYF.

V usage is TRBV5-6 and J usage is TRBJ1-1; TCRdb reports TRBD1, a call that lacks DNA to check it against. The CDR3 is 14 residues long. Germline loops: CDR1 SGHDT, CDR2 YYEEEE. CDR3 residues: CASSRLQGALEAFF.

The CDR3 loop is CASSDPVGINSPLHF. The V gene is TRBV2, the J gene TRBJ1-6. Per germline, CDR1 SNHLY and CDR2 FYNNEI. This CDR3 has 15 amino acids. Full variable domain (rest looked up from reference TRBV2 and TRBJ1-6): EPEVTQTPSHQVTQMGQEVILRCVPISNHLYFYWYRQILGQKVEFLVSFYNNEISEKSEIFDDQFSVERPDGSNFTLKIRSTKLEDSAMYFCASSDPVGINSPLHFGNGTRLTVT.

Here the CDR3 reads CASSGYRVAYGEQYF. The chain links TRBV5-8 to TRBJ2-7; the D gene TCRdb calls, TRBD1, cannot be checked with no DNA. The CDR3 has 15 residues. Germline CDR1 SGHTS, CDR2 YDEGEE.

The rearrangement joins TRBV9 to TRBJ2-3; TCRdb outputs TRBD1, but without DNA this stays unchecked. The CDR3 is 17 amino acids. Germline V CDR1 and CDR2: SGDLS, YYNGEE. This CDR3 is CASSDNTRTGRTDTQYF.

V usage is TRBV4-2 and J usage is TRBJ1-1. The CDR3 runs 12 residues. Germline V CDR1 and CDR2: LGHNA, YNFKEQ. CDR3 sequence reads: CASSQAVDEAFF.

The genes are TRBV7-9 and TRBJ1-4; without DNA, the TCRdb call of TRBD1 cannot be checked. Germline lookup yields CDR1 SEHNR and CDR2 FQNEAQ (reference sequence). The CDR3 sequence is 15 residues long. CDR3 sequence reads: CASSRPLGSYEKLFF.

The J gene is TRBJ1-1, the V gene TRBV4-2. This CDR3 comprises 15 residues. Germline CDR1 reads LGHNA; CDR2 reads YNFKEQ. CDR3 region: CASSRGHHENTEAFF.

The chain has TRBV10-3 and TRBJ2-1; the D gene TCRdb calls, TRBD1, cannot be checked with no DNA. Germline V lookup: CDR1 ENHRY, CDR2 SYGVKD. The CDR3 has 16 amino acids. Here the CDR3 reads CAISETVGEISDEQFF.

V is TRBV6-5 and J is TRBJ1-1; TCRdb calls TRBD1, which cannot be checked without DNA. The length of the CDR3 is 16 residues. Germline lookup yields CDR1 MNHEY and CDR2 SVGAGI. CDR3 sequence: CASSYGFGGRITEAFF.